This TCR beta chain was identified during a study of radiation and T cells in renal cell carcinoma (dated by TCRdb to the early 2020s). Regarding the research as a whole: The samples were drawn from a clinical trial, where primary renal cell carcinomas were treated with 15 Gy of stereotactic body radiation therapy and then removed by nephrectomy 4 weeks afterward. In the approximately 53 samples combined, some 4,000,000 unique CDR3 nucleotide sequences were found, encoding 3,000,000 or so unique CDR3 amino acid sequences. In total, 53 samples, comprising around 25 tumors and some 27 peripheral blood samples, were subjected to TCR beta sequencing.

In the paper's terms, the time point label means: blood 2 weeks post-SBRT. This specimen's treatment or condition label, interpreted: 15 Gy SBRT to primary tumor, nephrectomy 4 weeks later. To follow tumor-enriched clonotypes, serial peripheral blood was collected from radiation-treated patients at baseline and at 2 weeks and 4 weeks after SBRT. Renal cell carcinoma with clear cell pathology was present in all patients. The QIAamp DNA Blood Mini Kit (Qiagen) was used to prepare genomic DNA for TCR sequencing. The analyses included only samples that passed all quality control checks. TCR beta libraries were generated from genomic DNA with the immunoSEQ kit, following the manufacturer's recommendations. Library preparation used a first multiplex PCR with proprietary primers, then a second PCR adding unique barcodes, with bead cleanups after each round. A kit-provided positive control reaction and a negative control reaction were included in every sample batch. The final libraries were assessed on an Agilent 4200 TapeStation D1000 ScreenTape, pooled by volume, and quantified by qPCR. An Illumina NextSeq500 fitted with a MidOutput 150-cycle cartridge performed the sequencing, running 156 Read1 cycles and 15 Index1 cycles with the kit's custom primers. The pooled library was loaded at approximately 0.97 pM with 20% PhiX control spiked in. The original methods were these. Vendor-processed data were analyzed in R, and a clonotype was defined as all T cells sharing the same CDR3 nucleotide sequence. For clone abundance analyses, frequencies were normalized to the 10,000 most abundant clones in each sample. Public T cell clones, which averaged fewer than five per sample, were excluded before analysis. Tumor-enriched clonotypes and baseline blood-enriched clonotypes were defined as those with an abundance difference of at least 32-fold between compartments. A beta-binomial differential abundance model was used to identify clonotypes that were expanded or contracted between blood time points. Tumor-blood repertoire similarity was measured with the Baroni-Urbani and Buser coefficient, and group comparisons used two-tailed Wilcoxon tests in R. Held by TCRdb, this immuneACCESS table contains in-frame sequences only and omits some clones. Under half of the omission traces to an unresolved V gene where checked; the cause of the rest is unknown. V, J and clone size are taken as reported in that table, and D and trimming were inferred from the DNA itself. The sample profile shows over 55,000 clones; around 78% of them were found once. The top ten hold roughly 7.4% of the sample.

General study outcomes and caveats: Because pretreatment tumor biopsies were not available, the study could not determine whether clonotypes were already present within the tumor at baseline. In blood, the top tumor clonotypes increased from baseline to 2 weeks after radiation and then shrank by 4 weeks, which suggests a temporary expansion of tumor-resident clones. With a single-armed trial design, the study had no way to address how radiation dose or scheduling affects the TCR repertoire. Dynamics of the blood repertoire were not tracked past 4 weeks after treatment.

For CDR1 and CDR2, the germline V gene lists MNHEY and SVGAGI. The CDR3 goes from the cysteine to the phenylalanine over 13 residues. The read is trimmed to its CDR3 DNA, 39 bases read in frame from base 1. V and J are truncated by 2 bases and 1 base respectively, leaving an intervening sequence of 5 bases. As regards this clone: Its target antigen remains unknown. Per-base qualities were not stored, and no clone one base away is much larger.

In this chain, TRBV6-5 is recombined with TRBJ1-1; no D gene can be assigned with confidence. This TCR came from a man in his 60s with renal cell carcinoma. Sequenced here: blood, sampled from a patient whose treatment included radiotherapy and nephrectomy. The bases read TGTGCCAGCAGTTACCAGAGGAACACTGAAGCTTTCTTT. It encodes CASSYQRNTEAFF.